A single sample gave rise to the 19 T cell receptor beta chains below, sequenced in a study of a mutant IDH1 vaccine in newly diagnosed glioma. TCRdb's copy holds only in-frame clones and misses some; the assay was immunoSEQ multiplex PCR. This table holds around 30,000 clones, 60% to 85% found once. The sample's time point: baseline, week 1 (first vaccination visit). Treatment denoted: pre-vaccination baseline after standard-of-care therapy. The source material was peripheral blood mononuclear cells (PBMCs), sampled from a glioma patient treated with radiotherapy, temozolomide or both. Every receptor here comes from a man aged 50 to 60 with glioma. Some clones in this sample may be carry-over from other donors' samples.

This clone is a singleton in its sample. The CDR3 sequence: CATDGGSLKNEQFF. In DNA, the CDR3 is TGTGCCACCGATGGTGGGTCGCTTAAGAATGAGCAGTTCTTC. The chain is built from TRBV10-3 and TRBJ2-1; D not certain. The CDR3 has 14 amino acids. The V end lost 10 bases, the J end lost 7 bases, and 20 bases lay between the germline ends. CDR1 and CDR2 (germline): ENHRY, SYGVKD.

This clone showed up just once. The J gene is TRBJ2-7, the V gene TRBV19; TRBD2 matches 14 bases. The V and J ends lost 6 bases and 7 bases, in that order; junction bases with no gene match: 8. CDR1 and CDR2 from the germline V gene are LNHDA and SQIVND (reference sequence). CDR3 length equals 15 residues. In DNA, the CDR3 is TGTGCCAGTAGGCGAGGGACTAGCGGGAGCAGTGAGCAGTACTTC. Its translation is CASRRGTSGSSEQYF.

The J gene is TRBJ1-3, the V gene TRBV11-2; the match to TRBD1 covers 7 bases. Germline CDR1 reads SGHAT; CDR2 reads FQNNGV. This CDR3 is built from 15 residues. Germline trimming cut 1 base from V and 1 base from J; bases unmatched to any gene: 1. CDR3 residues: CASSLVRGSGNTIYF. CDR3 DNA sequence: TGTGCCAGCAGCTTAGTCAGGGGGTCTGGAAACACCATATATTTT.

The J gene is TRBJ1-1, the V gene TRBV19; possible D gene TRBD1, 5 bases. The CDR3 loop spans 11 amino acids. Germline-derived CDR1 and CDR2 are LNHDA and SQIVND (reference sequence). Between the trimmed V and J ends, which lost 3 bases and 6 bases, there was a span of 5 bases. CDR3 region: CASSMGAEAFF. In DNA form, the CDR3 reads TGTGCCAGTAGTATGGGGGCTGAAGCTTTCTTT.

The gene calls are TRBV6-4 and TRBJ2-5; D unclear. This CDR3 has 12 residues. The V end lost 6 bases, the J end lost 3 bases, and 8 bases lay between the germline ends. CDR1 is MRHNA, CDR2 SNTAGT, per germline. The CDR3 sequence is CASRWIEETQYF. The CDR3 region has the DNA TGTGCCAGCAGGTGGATTGAAGAGACCCAGTACTTC.

CDR3 in amino acids: CASSSPGGGRGEQFF. The CDR3 DNA is TGCGCCAGCAGCTCCCCTGGCGGGGGGCGGGGTGAGCAGTTCTTC. V gene TRBV5-1 combines with J gene TRBJ2-1, with 8 nucleotides matching TRBD2. Germline-derived CDR1 and CDR2 are SGHRS and YFSETQ. This CDR3 has 15 amino acids. The J segment lost 9 bases and the V segment lost 3 bases, leaving 11 bases of the junction unmatched.

This clone has a handful of counts. The chain links TRBV30 to TRBJ1-1; D is ambiguous. The V gene's germline CDR1 is GTSNPN and CDR2 SVGIG (reference sequence). This CDR3 contains 11 residues. V lost 2 bases and J lost 4, with 5 bases in between. CDR3 DNA: TGTGCCTGGAGTATAGGCACTGAAGCTTTCTTT. It codes for CAWSIGTEAFF.

This chain uses TRBV27 with TRBJ1-1; tentatively, D is TRBD1 (5 bases). This CDR3 is built from 15 residues. Germline CDR1 is MNHEY and CDR2 is SMNVEV (reference sequence). With 5 bases removed from V and 3 bases from J, the gap between germline ends came to 16 bases. In DNA, the CDR3 is TGTGCCAGCAGTGCGGGGGGATTTGGGGACACTGAAGCTTTCTTT. As protein: CASSAGGFGDTEAFF.

The chain combines TRBV6-6 with TRBJ1-2; no reliable D call. There are 13 residues in the CDR3. Looked up from germline, CDR1 is MNHNY and CDR2 is SVGAGI (reference sequence). The V end lost 5 bases, the J end lost 6 bases, and 13 bases lay between the germline ends. CDR3 coding DNA: TGTGCCAGCAGTCCCCCATCACGGCATGGCTACACCTTC. Translation gives CASSPPSRHGYTF.

This clone is a singleton in its sample. The DNA of the CDR3 is TGTGCCCTACCCCCCGAGCAGTTCTTC. Encoded protein: CALPPEQFF. V and J are TRBV6-5 and TRBJ2-1; D gene uncertain. The CDR3 totals 9 residues. Germline CDR1 MNHEY, CDR2 SVGAGI. Trimming took 11 bases from V and 10 from J, leaving 9 bases between them.

The chain combines TRBV7-2 with TRBJ2-2, with D possibly TRBD1 on 5 matching bases. The germline gives CDR1 SGHTA, CDR2 FQGNSA. V was pared by 7 bases and J by 3 bases, with 12 bases between. There are 14 residues in the CDR3. The CDR3 DNA follows: TGTGCCAGCAAGGTCCTCAGGGACACCGGGGAGCTGTTTTTT. This encodes CASKVLRDTGELFF.

This chain links TRBV9 with TRBJ2-7, with 9 positions matching TRBD2. The CDR3 is 15 amino acids. Germline V CDR1 and CDR2: SGDLS, YYNGEE. The V segment lost 2 bases and the J segment 0 bases; nucleotides outside the gene matches: 3. The CDR3 DNA sequence: TGTGCCAGCAGCGTGGATAGCGGGAGCTCCTACGAGCAGTACTTC. This sequence encodes CASSVDSGSSYEQYF.

The rearrangement joins TRBV6-1 to TRBJ1-3; no reliable D call. Germline V gene sequence: CDR1 MNHNS, CDR2 SASEGT. Trimming removed 3 bases from V and 0 bases from J, with 9 bases in between. The CDR3 covers 15 residues. DNA of the CDR3: TGTGCCAGCAGTGACCTGGGAATCTCTGGAAACACCATATATTTT. This codes for CASSDLGISGNTIYF.

This clone was counted a single time. The gene calls are TRBV7-2 and TRBJ1-1; D is undetermined. Trimming stripped 3 bases from V and 4 bases from J, with 9 bases between. The CDR3 has 13 residues. Germline assignment: CDR1 SGHTA and CDR2 FQGNSA. DNA of the CDR3: TGTGCCAGCAGCTTGAGAAGGCTCACTGAAGCTTTCTTT. Its translation: CASSLRRLTEAFF.

The chain combines TRBV11-2 with TRBJ2-1; D is ambiguous. Germline values: CDR1 SGHAT, CDR2 FQNNGV. The germline V and J ends were trimmed by 2 bases and 0 bases, with 14 bases remaining between them. CDR3 size: 17 residues. The CDR3 nucleotides are TGTGCCAGCAGCTTATCCTTTCGACGGAGCTCCTACAATGAGCAGTTCTTC. It codes for CASSLSFRRSSYNEQFF.

The chain carries TRBV30 and TRBJ1-3; D is ambiguous. Germline assignment: CDR1 GTSNPN and CDR2 SVGIG (reference sequence). The CDR3 runs 14 residues. V lost 0 bases, J lost 4 bases, and 10 bases lay in between. CDR3 sequence (DNA): TGTGCCTGGAGTGTAGCTCGGTACGGAAACACCATATATTTT. Encoded protein: CAWSVARYGNTIYF.

The chain is built from TRBV5-6 and TRBJ1-3; D not resolved. CDR3 length: 17 residues. V lost 4 bases and J 0 bases, leaving 17 bases between the germline ends. Germline assignment: CDR1 SGHDT and CDR2 YYEEEE. CDR3: CASSTKARIASGNTIYF. The CDR3 DNA follows: TGTGCCAGCAGCACAAAGGCCAGAATAGCCTCTGGAAACACCATATATTTT.

This clone has just one count. This chain uses TRBV11-2 with TRBJ2-7, with 13 nucleotides matching TRBD2. In germline, CDR1 is SGHAT, CDR2 FQNNGV. V shed 6 bases, J shed 3 bases, and the junction held 5 bases outside the gene matches. This CDR3 is built from 15 residues. The CDR3 reads CASSLRLAGGYEQYF. CDR3 bases: TGTGCCAGCAGTCTTAGACTAGCGGGGGGCTACGAGCAGTACTTC.

The rearrangement links TRBV29-1 to TRBJ2-2; a possible D gene is TRBD2 (6 bases). CDR3 length equals 14 residues. V was shortened by 6 bases and J by 2 bases, with 13 bases between the two germline ends. Germline lookup yields CDR1 SQVTM and CDR2 ANQGSEA. DNA of the CDR3: TGCAGCGTACTCGGGAGTTTTAACACCGGGGAGCTGTTTTTT. Translated, it gives CSVLGSFNTGELFF.